These 9 T cell receptor beta chains originate from one sample sequenced in a study of regulatory T cells in long-lasting Graves disease. Specified time point: newly diagnosed GD, antithyroid drugs for less than 3 months. PBMC-derived RNA was used for the TCR library. Investigators prepared the TCR beta libraries by applying iRepertoire HTBI primers and Arm-PCR of CDR3 regions. TCRdb reprocessed the multiplex PCR reads with MiXCR, giving one entry per CDR3 protein. Of around 250,000 distinct CDR3 sequences in the sample, about 18% were seen once. The same sample was also used in a study of T cells in Graves' hyperthyroidism and ophthalmopathy.

The sample in question was peripheral blood mononuclear cells (PBMCs), obtained at new diagnosis, from a patient treated with antithyroid drugs. These receptors originate from a woman aged 30 to 39 with Graves disease.

Regarding this clonotype: A much larger clone differs by one base, so this may be a read error. Because it lacks the conserved phenylalanine or tryptophan at the end, this CDR3 is likely a read error. The genes are TRBV24-1 and TRBJ2-3; no firm D call. V dropped 9 bases and J dropped 0 bases, with 6 bases sitting between them. The length of the CDR3 is 12 residues. CDR1 and CDR2 (germline): KGHDR, SFDVKD. CDR3 DNA sequence: TGTGCCACCGCAGACAGCACAGATACGCAGTATTCT. Its translation is CATADSTDTQYS.

The rearrangement joins TRBV6-1 to TRBJ2-1; perhaps D is TRBD1 or TRBD2 (5 bases each). CDR3 length: 18 amino acids. CDR1 MNHNS and CDR2 SASEGT come from the germline V gene. The ends were cut back, 8 bases at V and 0 bases at J, with 23 bases in the middle. CDR3 in amino acids: CASSGAAGGMSSYNEQFF. CDR3 bases: TGTGCCAGCTCCGGGGCGGCGGGTGGGATGAGCTCCTACAATGAGCAGTTCTTC.

Worth noting for this clonotype: One base away lies a much larger clone, so this may be a sequencing read error. This CDR3 fails to terminate in the conserved phenylalanine or tryptophan, so it likely reflects a read error. The chain employs TRBV20-1 and TRBJ2-1; weak D call: TRBD2 (6 bases). The DNA end is a closer match to TRBJ2-5, so the J assignment may be wrong. CDR1 and CDR2 (germline): DFQATT, SNEGSKA (reference sequence). The CDR3 has 13 residues. The CDR3, as DNA: TGCAGTGCTTCCCCCCCCGGGGGTGAGACCCAGTACATC. Its translation is CSASPPGGETQYI.

The chain is built from TRBV2 and TRBJ2-7, with 13 bases that match TRBD2. CDR1 and CDR2 from the germline V gene are SNHLY and FYNNEI. J was trimmed by 6 bases and V by 7 bases; bases with no gene match: 6. The CDR3 extends over 14 amino acids. The CDR3 is CASTGLAGRGEQYF. The CDR3 nucleotides read TGTGCCAGCACGGGACTAGCGGGAAGAGGCGAGCAGTACTTC. The complete variable domain, with remaining parts taken from reference TRBV2 and TRBJ2-7, reads EPEVTQTPSHQVTQMGQEVILRCVPISNHLYFYWYRQILGQKVEFLVSFYNNEISEKSEIFDDQFSVERPDGSNFTLKIRSTKLEDSAMYFCASTGLAGRGEQYFGPGTRLTVT.

This clonotype was detected only a few times. The V call is TRBV6-2 or TRBV6-3, the J call TRBJ2-1; 12 bases match TRBD2. Unmatched junction bases numbered 8, after V lost 5 bases and J lost 6 bases. Germline CDR1 reads MNHEY; CDR2 reads SVGEGT. This CDR3 is 16 amino acids long. The CDR3 reads CASSPTTSGGANEQFF. The CDR3 DNA sequence: TGTGCCAGCAGTCCGACGACTAGCGGGGGAGCCAATGAGCAGTTCTTC.

This clonotype was counted at least ten times. The J gene is TRBJ2-5, the V gene TRBV7-6, with TRBD2 matching over 12 bases. The CDR3 spans 14 residues. Germline values: CDR1 SGHVS, CDR2 FNYEAQ. The ends lost 6 bases at V and 5 bases at J; junction bases unmatched: 4. CDR3 DNA: TGTGCCAGCAGATCCACTAGCGGGGGGGAGACCCAGTACTTC. Its translation is CASRSTSGGETQYF.

This clonotype was detected ten times or more. J is TRBJ1-3 and V is TRBV11-2; D gene unclear. This CDR3 is built from 13 residues. The germline V gene encodes CDR1 SGHAT and CDR2 FQNNGV. V was pared by 3 bases and J by 4 bases, with 7 bases between. CDR3: CASSFSQGNTIYF. The CDR3 bases are TGTGCCAGCAGCTTCTCCCAGGGAAACACCATATATTTT.

This clonotype occurred many times. The chain employs TRBV4-2 and TRBJ2-3, with TRBD1 matching 8 bases. The ends lost 3 bases at V and 6 bases at J; junction bases unmatched: 5. In germline, CDR1 is LGHNA, CDR2 YNFKEQ. The CDR3 sequence is 14 residues long. In DNA form, the CDR3 reads TGTGCCAGCAGCCAGGAACGGACAGGGGATACGCAGTATTTT. This gives the protein CASSQERTGDTQYF.

The table lists this clonotype with many counts. This chain uses TRBV6-1 with TRBJ1-6; 7 bases align to TRBD1. This CDR3 contains 16 residues. Germline V lookup: CDR1 MNHNS, CDR2 SASEGT. V lost 6 bases to trimming and J lost 6 bases; unmatched junction nucleotides: 11. CDR3 protein: CASRTNRGRSNSPLHF. The CDR3 nucleotides are TGTGCCAGCAGGACGAACAGGGGCAGAAGTAATTCACCCCTCCACTTT.